The rows below give T cell receptor beta chains drawn from one sample of a study of cytomegalovirus exposure and HLA in healthy donors. Sequenced by immunoSEQ multiplex PCR; TCRdb stores in-frame clones only, minus some. The data hold 99,000 or so clones, with about 88% observed a single time. Sequenced input: PBMCs. The receptors were gathered from a woman aged 18-29 years in good health and CMV-seropositive. CDR3s include the opening cysteine and the closing phenylalanine or tryptophan. The order of the fields is J gene, clone size, V gene, D gene, CDR3 DNA, CDR3 protein. D genes are given only for firm matches. Not all rows give a size; the values are once, few, many and, for expanded clones, a class.

TRBJ2-3 . TRBV5-6 . TGTGCCAGCAGCTTGGGACGAAGACTTGCAGATACGCAGTATTTT CASSLGRRLADTQYF
TRBJ1-2 once TRBV28 . TGTGCCAGCAGTTTTGGGACTGCCTATGGCTACACCTTC CASSFGTAYGYTF
TRBJ2-7 . TRBV5-1 TRBD1 TGCGCCAGCAGGCGGACAGGAGCCTCCTACGAGCAGTACTTC CASRRTGASYEQYF
TRBJ2-7 . TRBV27 TRBD2 TGTGCCAGCAGGCGGGAGGCGGGAGTTTACGAGCAGTACTTC CASRREAGVYEQYF
TRBJ2-1 once TRBV25-1 TRBD2 TGTGCCAGCAGTAGTAGGGCTAGCGGGACCGGGAGAAAAAATGAGCAGTTCTTC CASSSRASGTGRKNEQFF
TRBJ2-1 once TRBV5-1 . TGCGCCAGCAGCCCGGAGGTGGTCGCCCGCAATGAGCAGTTCTTC CASSPEVVARNEQFF
TRBJ1-2 . TRBV2 . TGTGCCAGCAGTGAAACCCTGTGGGTGAGGACAGTTGGCTATGGCTACACCTTC CASSETLWVRTVGYGYTF
TRBJ2-7 . TRBV5-1 . TGCGCCAGCAGCTCCCGGACAGTAAAGTATTCCTACGAGCAGTACTTC CASSSRTVKYSYEQYF
TRBJ2-7 . TRBV29-1 TRBD1 TGCAGCGCGGGACAGGGATCCGAGCAGTACTTC CSAGQGSEQYF
TRBJ1-3 . TRBV7-9 . TGTGCCAGCCTCTTGGGGGCACAGGATGGTGGCTCTGGAAACACCATATATTTT CASLLGAQDGGSGNTIYF
TRBJ2-4 . TRBV21-1 . TGTGCCAGCAGTTCCCCATCAGGGCGGGAAGCCAAAAACATTCAGTACTTC CASSSPSGREAKNIQYF
TRBJ2-3 . TRBV5-1 TRBD1 TGCGCCAGCGGGACAGAGACAGATACGCAGTATTTT CASGTETDTQYF
TRBJ1-2 . TRBV5-1 . TGCGCCAGCAGCTTTGACGGGGTCCCAGGCTATGGCTACACCTTC CASSFDGVPGYGYTF
TRBJ2-1 . TRBV28 TRBD2 TGTGCCAGCAGTTTTGATGGACTAGCTTCAAATGAGCAGTTCTTC CASSFDGLASNEQFF
TRBJ2-7 . TRBV9 TRBD1 TGTGCCAGCAGCCCCCCGACAGGGGACGAGCAGTACTTC CASSPPTGDEQYF
TRBJ2-5 . TRBV6-1 . TGTGCCAGCAGTGAATTCCCCCAGGGGCTGGGGGAGACCCAGTACTTC CASSEFPQGLGETQYF
TRBJ2-3 few TRBV19 TRBD2 TGTGCCACAGGGACTAGCGGGAGGTCAGATACGCAGTATTTT CATGTSGRSDTQYF
TRBJ2-5 once TRBV2 . TGTGCCAGCAGTGAAAGGCGAGGCGATGGAAAGACCCAGTACTTC CASSERRGDGKTQYF
TRBJ1-2 . TRBV6-1 TRBD1 TGTGCCACCGGGACAGGGGCGGGCTACACCTTC CATGTGAGYTF
TRBJ2-3 . TRBV30 TRBD1 TGTGCCTGGAGCGCCATTCCGGGACAGGGGGCAGGTACGCAGTATTTT CAWSAIPGQGAGTQYF
TRBJ1-1 . TRBV29-1 . TGCAGCGTTGCTCAGCGGTTAGGGACTGAAGCTTTCTTT CSVAQRLGTEAFF
TRBJ2-3 . TRBV28 . TGTGCCAGCAGTGACGGGAAGTTCGCCAGGGGAACAGATACGCAGTATTTT CASSDGKFARGTDTQYF
TRBJ1-2 . TRBV29-1 . TGCAGCGTTGATTGGGGCGAGGGAACAGGGTATGGCTACACCTTC CSVDWGEGTGYGYTF
TRBJ1-2 . TRBV19 TRBD1 TGTGCCAGCCACCGGGACAGGGGTAACTATGGCTACACCTTC CASHRDRGNYGYTF
TRBJ2-6 . TRBV4-2 TRBD2 TGTGCCAGCAGCCCGCGCGGGGGGCAGGCCAACGTCCTGACTTTC CASSPRGGQANVLTF
TRBJ1-1 . TRBV18 . TGTGCCAGCTCACCCCAGCGCACGTCAATGAACACTGAAGCTTTCTTT CASSPQRTSMNTEAFF
TRBJ2-1 . TRBV2 . TGTGCCAGCAGGCCCGGGACAAACGATGAGCAGTTCTTC CASRPGTNDEQFF